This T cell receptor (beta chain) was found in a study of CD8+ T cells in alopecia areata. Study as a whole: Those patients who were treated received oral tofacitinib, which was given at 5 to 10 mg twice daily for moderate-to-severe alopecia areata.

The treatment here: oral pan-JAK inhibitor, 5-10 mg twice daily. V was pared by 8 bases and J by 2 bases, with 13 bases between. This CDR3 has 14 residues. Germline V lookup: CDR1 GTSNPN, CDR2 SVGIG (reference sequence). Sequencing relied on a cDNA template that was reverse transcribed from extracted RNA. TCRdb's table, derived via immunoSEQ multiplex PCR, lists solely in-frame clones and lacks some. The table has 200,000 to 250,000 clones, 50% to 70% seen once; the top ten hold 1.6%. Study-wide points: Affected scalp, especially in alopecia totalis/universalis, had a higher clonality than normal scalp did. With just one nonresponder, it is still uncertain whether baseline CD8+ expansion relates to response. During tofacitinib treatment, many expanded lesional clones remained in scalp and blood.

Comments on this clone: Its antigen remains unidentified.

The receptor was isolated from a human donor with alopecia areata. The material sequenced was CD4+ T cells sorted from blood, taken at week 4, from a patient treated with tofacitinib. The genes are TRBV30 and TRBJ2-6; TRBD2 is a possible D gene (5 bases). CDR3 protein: CAAATGAGANVLTF. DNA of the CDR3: TGTGCCGCGGCTACCGGGGCTGGGGCCAACGTCCTGACTTTC.